This T cell receptor beta chain appears in the sequencing data of a study of PD-1 blockade in classical Hodgkin lymphoma (dated by TCRdb to 2019 to 2021). Some background on the complete study: Nivolumab dosing was 3 mg/kg intravenously every 2 weeks, continuing until either disease progression or unacceptable toxicity. The study used TCR beta sequencing and CyTOF to define a peripheral blood immune signature of response to PD-1 blockade in classical Hodgkin lymphoma.

Per the publication, the time point label means: cycle 4 day 1 (C4D1), after less than 7 weeks of nivolumab. All trial patients had relapsed after autologous stem cell transplantation, with cohorts A, B and C differing in prior brentuximab vedotin exposure. The trial cohort included 56 patients with relapsed/refractory classical Hodgkin lymphoma, and each patient had a best overall response of complete response, partial response or progressive disease. Trial patients were treated with single-agent nivolumab in the multi-cohort phase II CheckMate 205 trial. Best overall response was determined by an independent review committee according to the 2007 International Working Group response criteria. Trial PBMCs were obtained immediately prior to nivolumab initiation (C1D1) and on therapy at cycle 2 day 1 and cycle 4 day 1. Peripheral blood was collected in 8 mL Vacutainer Cell Preparation Tubes, from which PBMCs were isolated by centrifugation and then cryopreserved.

Genomic DNA was extracted with the Qiagen DNeasy kit from unsorted PBMCs and from negatively selected CD4+ and CD8+ fractions. TCR beta CDR3 regions were amplified by immunoSEQ multiplex PCR using primers annealing to V and J segments. A synthetic immune receptor repertoire was used to minimize amplification bias, and any remaining bias was removed computationally after sequencing. In the source study's methods: Custom Python scripts were used to quantify repertoire diversity as the Shannon entropy index. The unsorted, CD4+ and CD8+ repertoires were each analyzed separately, with the exception of combined analyses, where CD4+ and CD8+ sequences were merged in silico. A clone was considered expanded if an increase in frequency of at least 2-fold after treatment relative to C1D1 was found, and a pseudocount of 0.5 was applied to clones undetected at baseline. Clones with 0 or 1 copy at C1D1 were classified as singleton clones, and clones with 2 or more copies were classified as non-singleton clones. Clones expanded in unsorted samples were annotated as CD4+, CD8+ or unknown by matching protein sequences in sorted samples from the same patient. Wilcoxon tests on paired samples were used to test diversity changes from C1D1 to C4D1. The immuneACCESS repertoire file appears here via TCRdb, limited to in-frame rearrangements. These files lack a portion of the clones; in checked studies, under half of the deficit traces to unresolved V genes, and the cause of the others is not known. The V and J calls and clone size come from that table; D and trimming were worked out from the DNA. The sample table holds about 44,000 clones, of which 60% to 75% were seen once. The ten largest clones add up to around 3.1% of the sample.

The investigation overall reported the following: Baseline diversity similar to that of newly diagnosed patients was observed in trial patients achieving complete response, whereas significantly lower diversity was observed in partial responders and progressors. Baseline TCR diversity was reported as lower in newly diagnosed patients than in healthy donors, and lower still in relapsed/refractory patients. The study covered only a single clinical trial cohort, and the causes of the repertoire differences, possibly disease activity or prior therapy, were still not defined. A significant rise by C4D1 was seen in CD4+ but not CD8+ TCR diversity (p=0.0027 vs p=0.16), with the rise being most apparent in complete responders (p=0.02). Lower diversity was observed in patients in whom nivolumab was started less than 1 year after ASCT, and these patients were excluded from later analyses so that confounding by immune reconstitution would be avoided.

This clone is medium-sized (0.01 to 0.1%) in terms of sample share. It lacks a known antigen. Base qualities are not at hand, and no much larger clone is one base apart. The sample here was peripheral blood mononuclear cells (PBMCs), taken before the fourth cycle of nivolumab. The sequence was obtained from a human donor with classical Hodgkin lymphoma.

Here the CDR3 is given as CASRGQGGGELFF. The sequence in DNA is TGTGCCAGCAGGGGCCAGGGGGGCGGGGAGCTGTTTTTT. The V and J segments used are TRBV2 and TRBJ2-2; the D gene is possibly TRBD1, with 7 bases matching. Reading from cysteine to phenylalanine, the CDR3 counts 13 amino acids. The DNA shown is the 39-base CDR3, in frame from base 1. Cut back by 6 bases and 7 bases, the V and J ends lie 12 bases apart. CDR1 and CDR2, per the germline V gene, are SNHLY and FYNNEI. Here the CDR3 is joined to the reference TRBV2 and TRBJ2-2 genes, and the full variable domain is: EPEVTQTPSHQVTQMGQEVILRCVPISNHLYFYWYRQILGQKVEFLVSFYNNEISEKSEIFDDQFSVERPDGSNFTLKIRSTKLEDSAMYFCASRGQGGGELFFGEGSRLTVL.